Following are 8 T cell receptor beta chains from one sample sequenced in a study of OX40 agonist ivuxolimab in advanced cancers. The data were produced by immunoSEQ multiplex PCR, yet TCRdb's version contains in-frame clones alone and is incomplete. Of around 94,000 clones in the sample, around 86% were seen once. The sequenced sample was CD4+ or CD8+ T cells sorted from blood, obtained in a trial of the OX40 agonist ivuxolimab. The receptors originated from an adult with an advanced solid tumor such as melanoma, head and neck, liver or kidney cancer.

The V and J genes are TRBV13 and TRBJ2-7; 7 bases line up with TRBD2. V shed 5 bases, J shed 2 bases, and the junction held 6 bases outside the gene matches. Germline CDR1 is PRHDT and CDR2 is FYEKMQ (reference sequence). This CDR3 is built from 14 residues. The CDR3 region is CASSKWGGTYEQYF. CDR3 DNA: TGTGCCAGCAGCAAATGGGGGGGAACCTACGAGCAGTACTTC.

CDR3 DNA sequence: TGCGCCAGCAGTGAGTTACTAGCGACCTACGAGCAGTACTTC. Translating it yields CASSELLATYEQYF. The rearrangement links TRBV10-2 to TRBJ2-7; the match to TRBD2 covers 7 bases. Germline V gene data show CDR1 as WSHSY and CDR2 as SAAADI. V lost 1 base, J lost 2 bases, and 2 bases stayed unmatched. The CDR3 is made up of 14 amino acids.

The V gene is TRBV18, the J gene TRBJ1-5, with 8 positions matching TRBD1. The J segment lost 2 bases and the V segment lost 2 bases, leaving 8 bases of the junction unmatched. CDR3 length equals 17 residues. The V gene's germline CDR1 is KGHSH and CDR2 LQKENI. The CDR3 is CASSPTTGGGGNQPQHF. DNA of the CDR3: TGTGCCAGCTCACCAACTACAGGGGGGGGTGGCAATCAGCCCCAGCATTTT. The complete variable domain, with remaining parts taken from reference TRBV18 and TRBJ1-5, reads NAGVMQNPRHLVRRRGQEARLRCSPMKGHSHVYWYRQLPEEGLKFMVYLQKENIIDESGMPKERFSAEFPKEGPSILRIQQVVRGDSAAYFCASSPTTGGGGNQPQHFGDGTRLSIL.

This sequence joins TRBV5-6 and TRBJ2-7; D gene uncertain. Germline V gene lookup returns CDR1 SGHDT and CDR2 YYEEEE. Trimming pared 1 base from V and 0 bases from J, leaving 5 bases between. This CDR3 comprises 13 residues. CDR3 residues: CASSLLSSYEQYF. The CDR3 coding sequence is TGTGCCAGCAGCTTGCTTAGCTCCTACGAGCAGTACTTC.

CDR3 in DNA: TGTGCCAGCAGTTACACGAGACAGGGGTACGAGCAGTACTTC. Translated, it gives CASSYTRQGYEQYF. J is TRBJ2-7 and V is TRBV6-5; TRBD1 matches at 8 bases. Looked up from germline, CDR1 is MNHEY and CDR2 is SVGAGI. This CDR3 comprises 14 residues. Unmatched junction bases numbered 4, after V lost 2 bases and J lost 4 bases.

The chain carries TRBV5-1 and TRBJ2-7; 12 nucleotides agree with TRBD1. Germline CDR1 is SGHRS and CDR2 is YFSETQ. J gave up 5 bases and V 6 bases, and 6 bases lay outside the gene matches. The CDR3 contains 14 residues. CDR3 region: CASKAGTGGDEQYF. CDR3 DNA sequence: TGCGCCAGCAAGGCCGGGACAGGGGGCGACGAGCAGTACTTC. The full variable domain, in which reference TRBV5-1 and TRBJ2-7 provide the parts outside the CDR3, is KAGVTQTPRYLIKTRGQQVTLSCSPISGHRSVSWYQQTPGQGLQFLFEYFSETQRNKGNFPGRFSGRQFSNSRSEMNVSTLELGDSALYLCASKAGTGGDEQYFGPGTRLTVT.

The rearrangement uses TRBV11-2 and TRBJ2-2; D unclear. CDR3 length: 14 residues. V dropped 0 bases and J dropped 6 bases, with 8 bases sitting between them. In germline, CDR1 is SGHAT, CDR2 FQNNGV. CDR3 in amino acids: CASSLESWSGELFF. The CDR3 DNA reads as TGTGCCAGCAGCTTAGAATCGTGGTCCGGGGAGCTGTTTTTT.

The chain uses TRBV18 and TRBJ1-4; D perhaps matches TRBD1 (6 bases). The V end lost 0 bases, the J end lost 1 base, and 9 bases lay between the germline ends. Per the germline V gene, CDR1 is KGHSH and CDR2 is LQKENI. The CDR3 runs to 16 residues. The CDR3, as DNA: TGTGCCAGCTCACCACCGGGGGCACAAACTAATGAAAAACTGTTTTTT. It translates to CASSPPGAQTNEKLFF.